This T cell receptor (beta chain) was identified during a study of T cells in Graves' hyperthyroidism and ophthalmopathy. Study-wide results and caveats: In blood, most of the thyroid clonotypes expanded above 0.001 were also present.

Amplified TCR beta CDR3 regions derived from RNA transcripts. A set of HTBI primers served as the primers for a first-round RT-PCR of the TCR CDR3. TCRdb called the multiplex PCR reads again in MiXCR, with one record for every CDR3 protein. The table lists approximately 590,000 distinct CDR3 sequences, 15% to 19% of them singletons. V was pared by 6 bases and J by 6 bases, with 14 bases of the junction left unmatched. This CDR3 contains 17 residues. This clonotype was observed many times. Its antigen is unidentified. The V and J genes are TRBV12-3 or TRBV12-4 and TRBJ2-1; 10 positions agree with TRBD2. This receptor was identified in a woman in her twenties or thirties with Graves' hyperthyroidism. The specimen sequenced was blood. CDR3 sequence (DNA): TGTGCCAGCAGCCTTATTCAAACTAGCGGGGCGTTCAATGAGCAGTTCTTC. It yields the protein CASSLIQTSGAFNEQFF.